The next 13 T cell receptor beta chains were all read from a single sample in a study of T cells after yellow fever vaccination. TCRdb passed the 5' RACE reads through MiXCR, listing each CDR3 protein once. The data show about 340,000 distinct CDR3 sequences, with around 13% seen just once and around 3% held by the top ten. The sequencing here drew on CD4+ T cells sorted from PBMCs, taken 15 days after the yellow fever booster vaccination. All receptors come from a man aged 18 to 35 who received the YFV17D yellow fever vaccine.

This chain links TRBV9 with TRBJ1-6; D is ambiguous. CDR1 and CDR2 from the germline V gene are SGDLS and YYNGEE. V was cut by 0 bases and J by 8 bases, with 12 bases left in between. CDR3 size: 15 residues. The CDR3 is CASSVAGVRDSPLHF. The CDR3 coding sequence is TGTGCCAGCAGCGTAGCTGGGGTGAGGGATTCACCCCTCCACTTT.

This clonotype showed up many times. CDR3 DNA: TGCGCCAGCAGCCAGGAAGGGGGTCTGAGTACCGGGGAGCTGTTTTTT. Its translation is CASSQEGGLSTGELFF. The chain employs TRBV4-3 and TRBJ2-2, with TRBD1 as a possible D gene (6 bases). The CDR3 spans 16 residues. V was trimmed by 3 bases and J by 5 bases, leaving 16 bases between them. Germline lookup yields CDR1 LGHNA and CDR2 YSLEER.

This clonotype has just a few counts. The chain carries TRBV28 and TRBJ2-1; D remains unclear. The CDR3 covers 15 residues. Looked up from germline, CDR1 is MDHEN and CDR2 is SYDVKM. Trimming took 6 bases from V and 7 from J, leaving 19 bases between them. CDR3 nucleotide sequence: TGTGCCAGCAGCCTTGGTGGATCGTCAGAGAATGAGCAGTTCTTC. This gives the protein CASSLGGSSENEQFF.

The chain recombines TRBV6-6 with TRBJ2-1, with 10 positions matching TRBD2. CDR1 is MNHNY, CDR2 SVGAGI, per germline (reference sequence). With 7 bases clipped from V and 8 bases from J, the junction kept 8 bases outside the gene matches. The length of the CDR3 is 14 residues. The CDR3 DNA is TGTGCCAGCAACAGACTAGCGGGTCTGGATGAGCAGTTCTTC. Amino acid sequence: CASNRLAGLDEQFF.

CDR3 sequence: CAWSGVSQQVQYF. The CDR3 DNA follows: TGTGCCTGGAGTGGGGTGTCACAGCAAGTCCAGTATTTT. The chain carries TRBV30 and TRBJ2-3; no definite D call. Germline CDR1 is GTSNPN and CDR2 is SVGIG (reference sequence). V was cut by 1 base and J by 12 bases, with 17 bases left in between. This CDR3 has 13 amino acids.

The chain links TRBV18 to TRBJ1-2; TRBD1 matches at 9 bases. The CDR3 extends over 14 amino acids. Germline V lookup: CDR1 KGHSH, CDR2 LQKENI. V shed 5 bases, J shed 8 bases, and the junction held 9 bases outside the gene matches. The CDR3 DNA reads TGTGCCAGCTCAGGCCGGACAGGGGATACGGGCTACACCTTC. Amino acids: CASSGRTGDTGYTF.

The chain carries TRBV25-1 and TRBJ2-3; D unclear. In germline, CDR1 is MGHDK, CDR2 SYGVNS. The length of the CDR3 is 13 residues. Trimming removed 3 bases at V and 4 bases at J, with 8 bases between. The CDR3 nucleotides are TGTGCCAGCAGTGACGGTTGGGCAGATACGCAGTATTTT. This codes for CASSDGWADTQYF.

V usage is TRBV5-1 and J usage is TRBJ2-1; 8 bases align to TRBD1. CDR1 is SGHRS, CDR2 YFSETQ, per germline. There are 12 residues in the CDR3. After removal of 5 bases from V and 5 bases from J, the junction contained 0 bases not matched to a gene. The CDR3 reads CASRQGDNEQFF. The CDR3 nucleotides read TGCGCCAGCAGACAGGGGGACAATGAGCAGTTCTTC.

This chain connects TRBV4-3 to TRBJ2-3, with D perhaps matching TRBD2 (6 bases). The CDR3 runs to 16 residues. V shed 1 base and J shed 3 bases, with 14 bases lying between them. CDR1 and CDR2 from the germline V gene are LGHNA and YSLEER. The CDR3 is CASSQGVRGWTDTQYF. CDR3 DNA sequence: TGCGCCAGCAGCCAAGGGGTACGGGGGTGGACAGATACGCAGTATTTT.

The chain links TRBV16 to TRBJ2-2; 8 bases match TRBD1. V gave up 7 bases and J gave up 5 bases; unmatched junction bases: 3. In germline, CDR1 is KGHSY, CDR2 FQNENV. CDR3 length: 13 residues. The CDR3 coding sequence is TGTGCCAGCAACCGACAGGGGACCGGGGAGCTGTTTTTT. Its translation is CASNRQGTGELFF.

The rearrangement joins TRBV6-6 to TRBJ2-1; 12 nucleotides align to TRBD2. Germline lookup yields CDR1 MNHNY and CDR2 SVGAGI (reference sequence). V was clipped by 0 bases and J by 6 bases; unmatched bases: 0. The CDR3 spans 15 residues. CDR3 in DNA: TGTGCCAGCAGTTACTCGGGACTAGCGGGCAATGAGCAGTTCTTC. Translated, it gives CASSYSGLAGNEQFF.

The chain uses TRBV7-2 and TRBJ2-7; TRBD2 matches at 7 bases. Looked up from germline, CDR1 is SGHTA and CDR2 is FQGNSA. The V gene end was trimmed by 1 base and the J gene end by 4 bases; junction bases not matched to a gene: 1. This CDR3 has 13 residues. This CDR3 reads CASSLGRGYEQYF. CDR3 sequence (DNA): TGTGCCAGCAGCTTAGGGCGGGGGTACGAGCAGTACTTC. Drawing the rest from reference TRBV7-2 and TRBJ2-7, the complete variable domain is GAGVSQSPSNKVTEKGKDVELRCDPISGHTALYWYRQSLGQGLEFLIYFQGNSAPDKSGLPSDRFSAERTGGSVSTLTIQRTQQEDSAVYLCASSLGRGYEQYFGPGTRLTVT.

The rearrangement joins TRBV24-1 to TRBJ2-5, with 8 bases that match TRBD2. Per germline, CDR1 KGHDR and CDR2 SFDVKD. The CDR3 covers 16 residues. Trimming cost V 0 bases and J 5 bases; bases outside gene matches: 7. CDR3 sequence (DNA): TGTGCCACCAGTGATTTGTTGTCGGGGGGGCGGGAGACCCAGTACTTC. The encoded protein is CATSDLLSGGRETQYF.